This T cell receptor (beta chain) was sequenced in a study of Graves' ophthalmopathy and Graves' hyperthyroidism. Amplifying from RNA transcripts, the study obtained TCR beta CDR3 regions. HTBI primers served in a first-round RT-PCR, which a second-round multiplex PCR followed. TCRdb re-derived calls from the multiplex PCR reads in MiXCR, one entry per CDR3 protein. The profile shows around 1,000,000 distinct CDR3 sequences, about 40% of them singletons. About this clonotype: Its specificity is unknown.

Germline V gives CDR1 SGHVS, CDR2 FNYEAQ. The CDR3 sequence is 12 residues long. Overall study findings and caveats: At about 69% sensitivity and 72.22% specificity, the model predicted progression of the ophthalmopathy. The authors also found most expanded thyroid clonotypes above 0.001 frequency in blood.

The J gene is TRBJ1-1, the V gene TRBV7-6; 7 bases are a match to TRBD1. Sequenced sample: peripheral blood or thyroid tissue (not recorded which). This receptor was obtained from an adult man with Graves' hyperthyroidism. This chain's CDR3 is CAETGLATEAFF. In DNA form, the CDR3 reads TGTGCTGAGACAGGGTTGGCCACTGAAGCTTTCTTT.